This TCR beta chain emerged from a study of blood T cell repertoires in COVID-19 (dated by TCRdb to about 2020). Study-wide context: Samples from collaborators originated in the United States, Italy and Spain and spanned both the acute and convalescent phases of COVID-19. Samples were obtained from the ongoing ImmuneRACE study (first 160 participants) and from 1,254 subjects provided by 6 global collaborators. Deeply sampled blood TCRbeta repertoires from subjects exposed to, actively infected with, or recovered from COVID-19 were included in the dataset. The prospective study material was composed of cDNA or gDNA derived from T cells, B-cell-depleted T cells, or PBMCs. Where HLA class I and class II types were available, the types were taken from metadata supplied by the sample provider, not from assay-based typing. Nearly every sample came with metadata listing a de-identified subject ID, COVID-19 status, age in years and sex. The repertoires were released in a freely available public database intended as a resource for research on the immune response to SARS-CoV-2. General conclusions and limits of the study: The amount of clinical and demographic metadata varied by source and participant and was provided uncurated.

The immunoSEQ Assay, a bias-controlled multiplex PCR, was used to amplify TCRbeta CDR3 regions from genomic DNA. Per the original workflow: Within the assay, amplification of reference gene primers was used to estimate how many nucleated cells each sample contained. Sequence reads were collapsed and filtered to measure the absolute abundance of every unique TCRbeta CDR3 rearrangement. Productive Simpson clonality was computed per sample as the square root of Simpson's diversity index over productive rearrangements. Imported from immuneACCESS, the table was reduced by TCRdb to in-frame sequences with V and J called. These copies leave out some clones; in studies compared against another copy, an unresolved V gene accounts for under half, and the cause of the remainder is not known. That table supplies the V and J calls and clone size; D and trimming were determined from the DNA. Across this sample there are 200,000 to 250,000 clones, with around 80% seen only once. The ten largest clones capture approximately 15% of the sample.

V and J are truncated by 6 bases and 4 bases respectively, leaving an intervening sequence of 18 bases. The CDR3 goes from the cysteine to the phenylalanine over 15 residues. The only DNA kept is the CDR3, 45 bases in frame from the first base. Looking up the germline V gene yields CDR1 MDHEN and CDR2 SYDVKM. As regards this clone: Its recognized antigen is unknown. Base qualities are not at hand, and no much larger clone is one base apart.

In the prospective study, participants were about 18 to 90 years old, resided in under 30 geographic areas of the United States, and were enrolled through a virtual design. Cohort assignment in the prospective study relied on participant-reported clinical history from a screening survey and a study questionnaire. ImmuneRACE Cohort 3 recovered participants were defined by two consecutive negative NP/OP PCR tests, healthcare professional clearance, or symptom resolution. Each participant in the prospective study had whole blood, serum and a nasopharyngeal or oropharyngeal swab collected by mobile phlebotomists. Participants in the prospective study had the option to provide additional blood draws and questionnaires over a 2-month period. Before DNA extraction, prospective study blood samples were shipped either frozen or at room temperature.

The clonotype was recovered from a man aged 35 to 55 who had recovered from COVID-19. The specimen was PBMCs or T cells enriched from blood (not recorded which). The rearranged chain carries TRBV28 and TRBJ1-2; TRBD1 is possibly the D segment (6 matching bases). The nucleotides are TGTGCCAGCAGCCTACAGGACGGGGGGCCCTATGGCTACACCTTC. This translates into CASSLQDGGPYGYTF.